This TCR beta chain came from a study of liver allograft versus peripheral blood T cells. Study-wide context: Transplanted-liver T cell receptor repertoires were compared with recipients' peripheral blood repertoires. Study conclusions and caveats: Repertoires found inside liver allografts reportedly differed from T cell receptor repertoires in peripheral blood.

TCRdb reprocessed the reads with MiXCR, giving one entry per CDR3 protein. The sample has more than 550 distinct CDR3 sequences, 11% seen once; the top ten hold 15% to 20%. In this sample, this clonotype is medium-sized (0.01 to 0.1%). Its specificity is unknown. Germline trimming cut 6 bases from V and 7 bases from J; bases unmatched to any gene: 11. CDR3 size: 14 residues. Germline V gene lookup returns CDR1 SGDLS and CDR2 YYNGEE. The receptor's source is a human patient who had a liver transplant. Part of the T cell pool may stem from the graft donor. This chain connects TRBV9 to TRBJ1-2, with 8 bases aligning to TRBD1. The CDR3 DNA is TGTGCCAGCACCACCCAAACAGGGGGTATTGGCTACACCTTC. This codes for CASTTQTGGIGYTF.